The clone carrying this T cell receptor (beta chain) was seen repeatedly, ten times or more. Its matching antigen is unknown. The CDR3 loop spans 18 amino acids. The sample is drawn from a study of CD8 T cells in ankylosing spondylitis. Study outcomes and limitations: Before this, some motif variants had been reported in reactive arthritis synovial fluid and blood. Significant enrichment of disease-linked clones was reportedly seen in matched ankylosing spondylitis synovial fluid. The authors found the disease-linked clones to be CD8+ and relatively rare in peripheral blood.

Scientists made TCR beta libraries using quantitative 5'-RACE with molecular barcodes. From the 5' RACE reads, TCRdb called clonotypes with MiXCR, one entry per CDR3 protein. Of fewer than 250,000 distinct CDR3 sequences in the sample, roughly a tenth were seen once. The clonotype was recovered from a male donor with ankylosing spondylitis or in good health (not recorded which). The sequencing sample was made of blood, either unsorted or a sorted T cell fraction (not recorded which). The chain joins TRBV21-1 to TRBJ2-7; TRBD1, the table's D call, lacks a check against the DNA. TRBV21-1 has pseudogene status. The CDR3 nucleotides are TGTGCCAGCAGCAAAGAAGGTCGGTACAGGGAATGTCCCTACGAGCAGTACTTC. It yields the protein CASSKEGRYRECPYEQYF.